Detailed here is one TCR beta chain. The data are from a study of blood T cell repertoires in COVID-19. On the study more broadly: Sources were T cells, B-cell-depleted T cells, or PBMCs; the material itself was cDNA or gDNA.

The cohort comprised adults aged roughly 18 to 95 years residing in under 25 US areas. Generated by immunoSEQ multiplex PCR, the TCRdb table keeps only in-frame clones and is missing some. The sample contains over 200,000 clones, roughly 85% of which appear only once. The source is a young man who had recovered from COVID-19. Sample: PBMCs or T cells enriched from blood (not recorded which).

CDR3 coding DNA: TGTGCCATCTGGGCCGCCGGAACCTATGGCTACACCTTC. Residues: CAIWAAGTYGYTF. The rearrangement uses TRBV6-5 and TRBJ1-2; D is undetermined. The germline gives CDR1 MNHEY, CDR2 SVGAGI. The CDR3 runs to 13 residues. Trimming pared 10 bases from V and 4 bases from J, leaving 16 bases between.